These 16 T cell receptor beta chains were sequenced from one sample in a study of response to subunit inactivated influenza vaccine. TCRdb analysed the RT-PCR reads with MiXCR anew, one entry per CDR3 protein. The table shows 530,000 or so distinct CDR3 sequences, with roughly 10% occurring only once. The sequences come from PBMCs from blood, collected on the day of vaccination. These receptors were taken from a man aged 50 or older who received an inactivated influenza vaccine.

This clonotype was seen only a few times. This chain joins TRBV5-4 and TRBJ2-7; 9 nucleotides align to TRBD2. J gave up 2 bases and V 1 base, and 7 bases lay outside the gene matches. CDR3 length equals 16 residues. CDR1 is SGHNT, CDR2 YYREEE, per germline (reference sequence). This CDR3 reads CASSLLVAGAPYEQYF. CDR3 sequence (DNA): TGTGCCAGCAGCTTGCTGGTAGCGGGGGCCCCCTACGAGCAGTACTTC. Full variable domain (remainder filled in from reference TRBV5-4 and TRBJ2-7): ETGVTQSPTHLIKTRGQQVTLRCSSQSGHNTVSWYQQALGQGPQFIFQYYREEENGRGNFPPRFSGLQFPNYSSELNVNALELDDSALYLCASSLLVAGAPYEQYFGPGTRLTVT.

Many counts were recorded for this clonotype. The rearrangement uses TRBV2 and TRBJ2-7; D might be TRBD2 (5 bases). The germline V gene encodes CDR1 SNHLY and CDR2 FYNNEI. CDR3 length: 14 amino acids. V was shortened by 6 bases and J by 2 bases, with 14 bases between the two germline ends. CDR3 sequence reads: CASRFAGYAYEQYF. The CDR3 DNA reads as TGTGCCAGCAGATTCGCGGGTTATGCCTACGAGCAGTACTTC. The whole variable domain, filled in from reference TRBV2 and TRBJ2-7, reads EPEVTQTPSHQVTQMGQEVILRCVPISNHLYFYWYRQILGQKVEFLVSFYNNEISEKSEIFDDQFSVERPDGSNFTLKIRSTKLEDSAMYFCASRFAGYAYEQYFGPGTRLTVT.

The genes are TRBV10-3 and TRBJ1-1; a possible D gene is TRBD1 (6 bases). The length of the CDR3 is 14 residues. CDR1 ENHRY and CDR2 SYGVKD come from the germline V gene. V was cut by 0 bases and J by 5 bases, with 10 bases left in between. The DNA of the CDR3 is TGTGCCATCAGTGAGTCAGGGGGAAGGACTGAAGCTTTCTTT. Translated: CAISESGGRTEAFF.

This clonotype was observed a handful of times. The chain recombines TRBV7-2 with TRBJ1-5, with TRBD1 matching 9 bases. CDR3 length: 15 amino acids. Germline V CDR1 and CDR2: SGHTA, FQGNSA. V trimming: 4 bases; J trimming: 6 bases; junction bases outside the gene matches: 7. The CDR3 region has the DNA TGTGCCAGCAGCTGGGGACAGGGAACGGCTCAGCCCCAGCATTTT. Translated: CASSWGQGTAQPQHF.

For the CDR3, the DNA is TGTGCCAGCAGTTACTCTGGGGGGCCCTGGGCTGGCTACACCTTC. Translated, it gives CASSYSGGPWAGYTF. This chain connects TRBV6-5 to TRBJ1-2, with D maybe TRBD1 (6 bases). This CDR3 has 15 residues. V lost 0 bases, J lost 7 bases, and 15 bases lay in between. Looked up from germline, CDR1 is MNHEY and CDR2 is SVGAGI.

V gene TRBV7-9 combines with J gene TRBJ2-5; no firm D call. The CDR3 length is 15 residues. The V end was cut by 2 bases, the J end by 1 base, with 11 bases between. Germline loops: CDR1 SEHNR, CDR2 FQNEAQ (reference sequence). The DNA for the CDR3 is TGTGCCAGCAGCTTAACGATGCCAATCCAAGAGACCCAGTACTTC. Protein product: CASSLTMPIQETQYF.

This clonotype was picked up many times. CDR3 protein: CASSPERGYTDTQYF. In DNA, the CDR3 is TGTGCCAGCAGCCCCGAGCGGGGGTACACAGATACGCAGTATTTT. The gene calls are TRBV7-9 and TRBJ2-3, with TRBD2 identical over 8 bases. The CDR3 consists of 15 residues. V trimming: 5 bases; J trimming: 2 bases; junction bases outside the gene matches: 6. CDR1 and CDR2 (germline): SEHNR, FQNEAQ (reference sequence).

This clonotype was seen a handful of times. In nucleotides, the CDR3 is TGTGCCAGCAGTTCACGCTGGGAGACCCAGTACTTC. It specifies CASSSRWETQYF. The V gene is TRBV12-3 or TRBV12-4, the J gene TRBJ2-5; D is uncertain. This CDR3 has 12 amino acids. V was pared by 4 bases and J by 5 bases, with 8 bases between.

This clonotype has a handful of counts. The chain couples TRBV4-1 to TRBJ2-5, with 9 bases lining up with TRBD2. The CDR3 has 21 amino acids. Trimming cost V 0 bases and J 2 bases; bases outside gene matches: 19. Germline-derived CDR1 and CDR2 are MGHRA and YSYEKL. CDR3 residues: CASSQDAVRIGPSGIQETQYF. In DNA form, the CDR3 reads TGCGCCAGCAGCCAAGATGCCGTCCGGATCGGCCCTAGCGGGATTCAAGAGACCCAGTACTTC.

This clonotype has just a few counts. The gene calls are TRBV6-2 or TRBV6-3 and TRBJ2-1; D possibly corresponds to TRBD2 (7 bases). Germline V gives CDR1 MNHEY, CDR2 SVGEGT. The CDR3 loop spans 17 amino acids. Trimming shortened V by 5 bases and J by 0 bases, and 17 bases separated the two germline ends. CDR3 nucleotides: TGTGCCAGCAGTGAGGAAGGGGGGGCCCCCTCCTACAATGAGCAGTTCTTC. Amino acids: CASSEEGGAPSYNEQFF.

This clonotype was seen a few times. The chain is built from TRBV4-3 and TRBJ1-2; no clear D. This CDR3 spans 15 amino acids. CDR1 LGHNA and CDR2 YSLEER come from the germline V gene. The V end lost 4 bases, the J end lost 0 bases, and 12 bases lay between the germline ends. The chain's CDR3 is CASSPNSVPNYGYTF. CDR3 bases: TGCGCCAGCAGCCCGAACAGCGTCCCTAACTATGGCTACACCTTC.

The sample holds one count of this clonotype. V is TRBV21-1 and J is TRBJ2-3. TRBV21-1 is tagged as a pseudogene. The CDR3 totals 16 residues. CDR3 amino acids: CASSKAENQATDTQYF. CDR3 nucleotides: TGTGCCAGCAGCAAAGCTGAAAACCAAGCCACAGATACGCAGTATTTT.

V gene TRBV5-1 combines with J gene TRBJ2-7; D is unresolved. The ends were cut back, 6 bases at V and 6 bases at J, with 16 bases in the middle. Germline CDR1 is SGHRS and CDR2 is YFSETQ. The CDR3 has 13 residues. The CDR3 sequence: CASTSMMGGEQYF. CDR3 DNA sequence: TGCGCCAGCACCTCGATGATGGGCGGCGAGCAGTACTTC.

This clonotype was counted a few times. The chain combines TRBV12-3 or TRBV12-4 with TRBJ2-2; a possible D gene is TRBD1 (6 bases). This CDR3 has 14 amino acids. Deletions cut 3 bases from V and 6 bases from J, with 11 bases between. CDR3 sequence: CASSFRAGAGELFF. In DNA form, the CDR3 reads TGTGCCAGCAGTTTCAGGGCAGGGGCCGGGGAGCTGTTTTTT.

This clonotype showed up just a few times. The chain uses TRBV11-1 and TRBJ2-5; no definite D call. This CDR3 is 13 amino acids long. Trimming cost V 1 base and J 4 bases, with 7 bases left between them. Germline lookup yields CDR1 SGHAT and CDR2 FQDESV (reference sequence). DNA for the CDR3: TGTGCCAGCAGCTTAGACCAGCTAGAGACCCAGTACTTC. The encoded protein is CASSLDQLETQYF.

A few counts support this clonotype. V gene TRBV20-1 combines with J gene TRBJ2-7; D not certain. CDR3 length: 11 residues. Looked up from germline, CDR1 is DFQATT and CDR2 is SNEGSKA (reference sequence). Trimming took 5 bases from V and 2 from J, leaving 7 bases between them. In nucleotides, the CDR3 is TGCAGTGCTTCCAGGACCTACGAGCAGTACTTC. Its translation is CSASRTYEQYF.